Included here is one TCR beta chain sequence, with context. The record originates from a study of blood T cell repertoires in COVID-19. Whole-study context: From T cells, B-cell-depleted T cells, or PBMCs came the material, which was cDNA or gDNA.

The data were produced by immunoSEQ multiplex PCR, yet TCRdb's version contains in-frame clones alone and is incomplete. The profile shows roughly 250,000 clones, approximately 83% of them singletons. Enrollees, about 18 to 100 years old, lived in 24 US areas. The CDR3 length is 15 residues. CDR1 MRHNA and CDR2 SNTAGT come from the germline V gene. Trimming cost V 10 bases and J 5 bases; bases outside gene matches: 10. This clonotype was obtained from a woman between 45 and 65 years old who had recovered from COVID-19. The chain employs TRBV6-4 and TRBJ2-7, with 14 positions matching TRBD2. Sequenced material: PBMCs or T cells enriched from blood (not recorded which). CDR3 loop: CATGLAGVVPDEQYF. In DNA form, the CDR3 reads TGTGCCACGGGACTAGCGGGAGTAGTCCCGGACGAGCAGTACTTC.